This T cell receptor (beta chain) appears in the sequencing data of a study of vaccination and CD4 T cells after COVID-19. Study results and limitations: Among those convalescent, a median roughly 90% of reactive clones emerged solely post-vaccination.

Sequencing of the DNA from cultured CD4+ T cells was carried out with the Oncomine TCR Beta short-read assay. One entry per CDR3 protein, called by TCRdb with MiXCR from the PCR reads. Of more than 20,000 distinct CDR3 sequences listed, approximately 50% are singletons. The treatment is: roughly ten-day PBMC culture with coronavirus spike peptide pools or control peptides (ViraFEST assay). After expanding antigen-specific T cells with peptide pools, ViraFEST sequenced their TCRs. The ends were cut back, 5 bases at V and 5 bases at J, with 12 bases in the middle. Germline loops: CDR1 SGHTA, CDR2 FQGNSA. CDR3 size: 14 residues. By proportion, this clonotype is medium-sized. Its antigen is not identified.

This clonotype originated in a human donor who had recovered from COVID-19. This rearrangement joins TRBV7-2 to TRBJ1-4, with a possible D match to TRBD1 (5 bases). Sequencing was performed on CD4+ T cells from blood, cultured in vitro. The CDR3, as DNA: TGTGCCAGCAGCCCCCAGGGACTGAATGAAAAACTGTTTTTT. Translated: CASSPQGLNEKLFF.